The 5 T cell receptor beta chains listed next were all sequenced from one sample in a study of T-cell reconstitution after alpha-beta-depleted transplantation in children. Library preparation (for TCRbeta) was performed with unique molecular identifiers. TCRdb re-analysed the PCR reads in MiXCR, keeping a single row per CDR3 protein. The table lists 170,000 or so distinct CDR3 sequences, roughly 7.5% of them singletons. The sequencing here drew on PBMCs from the stem cell graft donor, taken from the stem cell graft. The receptor source for this set is a human donor who donated a stem cell graft to a child with Wiskott-Aldrich syndrome.

This clonotype has a count of ten or more. The V call is TRBV24-1, the J call TRBJ1-1, with D perhaps TRBD1 (5 bases). Trimming left V 4 bases short and J 5 bases short, with 10 bases between. CDR3 size: 13 residues. Germline loops: CDR1 KGHDR, CDR2 SFDVKD. The CDR3 here is CATSDSWGTEAFF. CDR3 nucleotides: TGTGCCACCAGTGACTCCTGGGGGACTGAAGCTTTCTTT.

This clonotype was detected ten times or more. The CDR3 loop reads CASSLDLFLGLDSNEQYF. The DNA for the CDR3 is TGTGCCAGCAGCTTAGATTTGTTCCTGGGCCTGGATAGTAACGAGCAGTACTTC. The chain links TRBV11-2 to TRBJ2-7; D unresolved. The ends were cut back, 0 bases at V and 5 bases at J, with 23 bases in the middle. The length of the CDR3 is 18 residues. Germline lookup yields CDR1 SGHAT and CDR2 FQNNGV.

At least ten counts were recorded for this clonotype. The V call is TRBV2, the J call TRBJ1-1; D remains ambiguous. CDR1 and CDR2 (germline): SNHLY, FYNNEI. This CDR3 is 13 amino acids long. V was clipped by 5 bases and J by 1 base, with 8 bases between them. CDR3: CASSIVGNTEAFF. CDR3 in DNA: TGTGCCAGCAGTATTGTCGGGAACACTGAAGCTTTCTTT.

The J gene is TRBJ1-1, the V gene TRBV24-1; D might be TRBD1 (6 bases). There are 15 residues in the CDR3. Per germline, CDR1 KGHDR and CDR2 SFDVKD. Between the trimmed V and J ends, which lost 5 bases and 3 bases, there was a span of 15 bases. The CDR3 is CATSGATPGDTEAFF. The CDR3 DNA is TGTGCCACCAGTGGAGCGACTCCAGGGGACACTGAAGCTTTCTTT.

This clonotype has a handful of counts. V and J are TRBV28 and TRBJ1-2; D is ambiguous. With 3 bases removed from V and 3 bases from J, the gap between germline ends came to 11 bases. From germline, CDR1 is MDHEN and CDR2 SYDVKM. The CDR3 covers 14 residues. CDR3 sequence (DNA): TGTGCCAGCAGTTTGACGTCTATCGACTATGGCTACACCTTC. This encodes CASSLTSIDYGYTF.